This T cell receptor (beta chain) was recovered during a study of neurological immune-mediated disorders. This clonotype was seen many times. Its matching antigen is unknown. Unsorted libraries were prepared from 2 million PBMCs that had been stored at -80 C. From the 5' RACE reads, TCRdb called clonotypes with MiXCR, one entry per CDR3 protein. The sample contains roughly 43,000 distinct CDR3 sequences, around 2% of which appear only once. Study results and limitations: The multiple sclerosis repertoire cluster was associated with no clinical or MRI feature.

The origin of this receptor is a woman in her thirties or forties with multiple sclerosis. Source material: PBMCs.

This CDR3 is CATSDRSQGEGNQPQHF. Written as DNA, the CDR3 is TGTGCCACCAGTGACCGCTCCCAGGGAGAGGGCAATCAGCCCCAGCATTTT. The gene calls are TRBV24-1 and TRBJ1-5, with D perhaps matching TRBD1 (5 bases). CDR3 size: 17 residues. CDR1 and CDR2 (germline): KGHDR, SFDVKD. The ends were cut back, 4 bases at V and 2 bases at J, with 17 bases in the middle.